This is a list of T cell receptor beta chains from one sample in a study of T cell responses to AZD1222 COVID-19 vaccine. Method: immunoSEQ multiplex PCR; TCRdb's copy keeps in-frame clones and lacks some. Of approximately 100,000 clones detected, roughly 90% appear once; the ten largest clones hold approximately 1.2%. Sequencing used peripheral blood, obtained on day 0 of AZD1222 vaccination. These receptors originate from an adult in good health. Both conserved end residues are part of each CDR3. The order of the fields is J gene, clone size, V gene, D gene, CDR3 protein, CDR3 DNA. The D gene is left open where the match is weak. Rows give clone size only sometimes, using once, few, many, or a class for an expanded clone.

J gene: TRBJ2-5
clone size: once
V gene: TRBV11-3
D gene: TRBD2
CDR3 protein: CASSLTGAGGYKETQYF
CDR3 DNA: TGTGCCAGCAGCTTAACTGGGGCGGGGGGATACAAAGAGACCCAGTACTTC

J gene: TRBJ2-7
clone size: .
V gene: TRBV5-5
D gene: TRBD1
CDR3 protein: CASSLAGGSYEQYF
CDR3 DNA: TGTGCCAGCAGCTTGGCAGGGGGATCGTACGAGCAGTACTTC

J gene: TRBJ1-2
clone size: .
V gene: TRBV28
D gene: .
CDR3 protein: CASSLAPSGGYTF
CDR3 DNA: TGTGCCAGCAGTTTGGCACCGTCGGGTGGCTACACCTTC

J gene: TRBJ2-1
clone size: .
V gene: TRBV7-9
D gene: TRBD2
CDR3 protein: CASSLAYVSGSHNEQFF
CDR3 DNA: TGTGCCAGCAGCTTAGCGTACGTGAGCGGGAGCCACAATGAGCAGTTCTTC

J gene: TRBJ2-3
clone size: few
V gene: TRBV19
D gene: TRBD2
CDR3 protein: CASSSTSGGGTQYF
CDR3 DNA: TGTGCCAGTAGTTCGACTAGCGGGGGAGGTACGCAGTATTTT

J gene: TRBJ2-2
clone size: .
V gene: TRBV5-6
D gene: .
CDR3 protein: CASSLWWVQGNTGELFF
CDR3 DNA: TGTGCCAGCAGCTTGTGGTGGGTACAGGGGAACACCGGGGAGCTGTTTTTT

J gene: TRBJ1-1
clone size: .
V gene: TRBV5-1
D gene: TRBD1
CDR3 protein: CASSFRGGRDRNTEAFF
CDR3 DNA: TGCGCCAGCAGCTTCAGGGGGGGAAGAGATCGGAACACTGAAGCTTTCTTT

J gene: TRBJ1-4
clone size: .
V gene: TRBV5-1
D gene: .
CDR3 protein: CASSLEGRNEKLFF
CDR3 DNA: TGCGCCAGCAGCTTGGAAGGGAGAAATGAAAAACTGTTTTTT

J gene: TRBJ1-3
clone size: once
V gene: TRBV6-1
D gene: .
CDR3 protein: CASSELQSSGNTIYF
CDR3 DNA: TGTGCCAGCAGTGAACTCCAGAGCTCTGGAAACACCATATATTTT

J gene: TRBJ1-1
clone size: .
V gene: TRBV6-4
D gene: .
CDR3 protein: CASSDTRVNTEAFF
CDR3 DNA: TGTGCCAGCAGTGACACCAGGGTGAACACTGAAGCTTTCTTT

J gene: TRBJ1-2
clone size: .
V gene: TRBV19
D gene: .
CDR3 protein: CASSRGRFGYYGYTF
CDR3 DNA: TGTGCCAGTAGTCGGGGAAGATTTGGGTACTATGGCTACACCTTC

J gene: TRBJ2-1
clone size: .
V gene: TRBV30
D gene: TRBD2
CDR3 protein: CAWSKDSSGGLNEQFF
CDR3 DNA: TGTGCCTGGAGTAAAGACTCTAGCGGGGGGTTAAATGAGCAGTTCTTC

J gene: TRBJ1-1
clone size: .
V gene: TRBV18
D gene: .
CDR3 protein: CASSLGGANTEAFF
CDR3 DNA: TGTGCCAGCTCACTCGGGGGGGCGAACACTGAAGCTTTCTTT

J gene: TRBJ2-1
clone size: .
V gene: TRBV5-1
D gene: TRBD2
CDR3 protein: CASSLVLAGEADEQFF
CDR3 DNA: TGCGCCAGCAGCTTGGTACTAGCGGGAGAGGCTGATGAGCAGTTCTTC

J gene: TRBJ1-1
clone size: .
V gene: TRBV7-6
D gene: .
CDR3 protein: CASSLVSDRLNTEAFF
CDR3 DNA: TGTGCCAGCAGCTTAGTATCCGACAGGCTAAACACTGAAGCTTTCTTT

J gene: TRBJ1-5
clone size: .
V gene: TRBV3-1/TRBV3-2
D gene: TRBD1
CDR3 protein: CASSHGTGVSQPQHF
CDR3 DNA: TGTGCCAGCAGCCACGGGACAGGGGTGAGTCAGCCCCAGCATTTT

J gene: TRBJ2-7
clone size: .
V gene: TRBV5-1
D gene: TRBD1
CDR3 protein: CASSLGTGVDEQYF
CDR3 DNA: TGCGCCAGCAGCCTAGGGACAGGAGTGGACGAGCAGTACTTC

J gene: TRBJ1-4
clone size: .
V gene: TRBV19
D gene: TRBD1
CDR3 protein: CASSSRGAAEKLFF
CDR3 DNA: TGTGCCAGTAGTTCCAGGGGGGCAGCCGAAAAACTGTTTTTT

J gene: TRBJ1-2
clone size: .
V gene: TRBV7-9
D gene: TRBD1
CDR3 protein: CASSLAGTELSGYTF
CDR3 DNA: TGTGCCAGCAGCTTAGCTGGGACAGAACTTAGTGGCTACACCTTC

J gene: TRBJ2-4
clone size: .
V gene: TRBV11-2
D gene: .
CDR3 protein: CASGQTYKNIQYF
CDR3 DNA: TGTGCCAGCGGCCAAACGTACAAAAACATTCAGTACTTC

J gene: TRBJ1-6
clone size: .
V gene: TRBV4-3
D gene: .
CDR3 protein: CASSQEEITPLHF
CDR3 DNA: TGCGCCAGCAGCCAAGAGGAGATTACACCCCTCCACTTT

J gene: TRBJ2-1
clone size: once
V gene: TRBV14
D gene: .
CDR3 protein: CASSPSSPYNEQFF
CDR3 DNA: TGTGCCAGCAGCCCATCAAGTCCCTACAATGAGCAGTTCTTC